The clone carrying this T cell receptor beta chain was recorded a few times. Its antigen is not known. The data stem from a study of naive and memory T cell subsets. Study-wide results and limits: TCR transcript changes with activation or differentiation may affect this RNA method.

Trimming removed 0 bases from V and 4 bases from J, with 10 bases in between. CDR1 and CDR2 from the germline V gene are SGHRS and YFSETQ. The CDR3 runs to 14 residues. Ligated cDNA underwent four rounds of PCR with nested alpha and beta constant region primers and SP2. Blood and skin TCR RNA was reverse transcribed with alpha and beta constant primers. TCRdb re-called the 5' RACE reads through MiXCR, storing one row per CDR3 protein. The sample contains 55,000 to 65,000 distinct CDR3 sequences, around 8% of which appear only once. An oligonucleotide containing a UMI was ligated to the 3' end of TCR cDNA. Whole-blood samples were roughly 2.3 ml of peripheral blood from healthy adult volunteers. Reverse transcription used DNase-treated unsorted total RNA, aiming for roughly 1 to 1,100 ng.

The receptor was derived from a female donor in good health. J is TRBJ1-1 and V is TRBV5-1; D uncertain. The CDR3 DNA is TGCGCCAGCAGCTTGGACGCCATGGGCACTGAAGCTTTCTTT. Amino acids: CASSLDAMGTEAFF.